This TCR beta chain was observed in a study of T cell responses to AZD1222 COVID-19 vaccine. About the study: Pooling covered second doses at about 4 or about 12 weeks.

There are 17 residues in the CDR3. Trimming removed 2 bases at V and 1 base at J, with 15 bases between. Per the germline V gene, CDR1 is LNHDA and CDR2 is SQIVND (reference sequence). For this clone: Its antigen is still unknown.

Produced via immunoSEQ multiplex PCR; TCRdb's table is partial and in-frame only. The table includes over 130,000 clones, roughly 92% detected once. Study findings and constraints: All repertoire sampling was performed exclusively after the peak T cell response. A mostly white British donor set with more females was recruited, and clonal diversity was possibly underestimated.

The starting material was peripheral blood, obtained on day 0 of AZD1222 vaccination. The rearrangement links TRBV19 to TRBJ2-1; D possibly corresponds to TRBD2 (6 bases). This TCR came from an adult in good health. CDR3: CASSIRAWRGSYNEQFF. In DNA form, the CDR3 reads TGTGCCAGTAGTATAAGGGCTTGGCGGGGTTCCTACAATGAGCAGTTCTTC.